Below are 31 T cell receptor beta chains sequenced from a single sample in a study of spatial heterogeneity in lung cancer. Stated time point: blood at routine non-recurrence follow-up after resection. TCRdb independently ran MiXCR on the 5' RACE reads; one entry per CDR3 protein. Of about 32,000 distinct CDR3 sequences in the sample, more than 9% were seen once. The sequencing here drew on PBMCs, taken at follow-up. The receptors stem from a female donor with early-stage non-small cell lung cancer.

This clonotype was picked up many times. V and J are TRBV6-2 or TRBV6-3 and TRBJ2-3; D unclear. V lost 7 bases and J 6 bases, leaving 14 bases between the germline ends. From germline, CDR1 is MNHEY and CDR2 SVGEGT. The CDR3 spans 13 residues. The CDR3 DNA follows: TGTGCCAGCATCCGGTACGATGGGGATACGCAGTATTTT. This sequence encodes CASIRYDGDTQYF.

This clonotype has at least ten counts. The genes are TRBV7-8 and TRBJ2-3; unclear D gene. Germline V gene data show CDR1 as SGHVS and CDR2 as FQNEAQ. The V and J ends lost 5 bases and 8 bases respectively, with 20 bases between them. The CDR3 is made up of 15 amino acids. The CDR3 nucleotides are TGTGCCAGCAGCCCCGTGGTGGCGAGTAGTGCTACGCAGTATTTT. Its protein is CASSPVVASSATQYF.

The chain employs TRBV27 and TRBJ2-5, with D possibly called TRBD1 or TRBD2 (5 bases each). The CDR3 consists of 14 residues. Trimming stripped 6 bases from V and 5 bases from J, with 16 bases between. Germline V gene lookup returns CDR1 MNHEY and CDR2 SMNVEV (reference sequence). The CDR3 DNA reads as TGTGCCAGCAGCCAGCGGTGGTGGGGGGAGACCCAGTACTTC. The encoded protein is CASSQRWWGETQYF.

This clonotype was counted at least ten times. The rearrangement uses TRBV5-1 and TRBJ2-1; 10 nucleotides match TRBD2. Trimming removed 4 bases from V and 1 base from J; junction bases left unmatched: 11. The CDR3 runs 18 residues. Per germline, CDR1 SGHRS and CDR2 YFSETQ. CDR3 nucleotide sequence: TGCGCCAGCAGCGGATATAGCGGGGGGACACCTTCCTACAATGAGCAGTTCTTC. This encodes CASSGYSGGTPSYNEQFF.

This chain's CDR3 is CASNRDRPTDTQYF. The CDR3 DNA sequence: TGTGCCAGCAACCGGGACAGACCCACAGATACGCAGTATTTT. The chain couples TRBV7-2 to TRBJ2-3, with 7 bases identical to TRBD1. The germline V gene has CDR1 SGHTA and CDR2 FQGNSA. The CDR3 is 14 amino acids. J gave up 2 bases and V 7 bases, and 6 bases lay outside the gene matches. The complete variable domain, with remaining parts taken from reference TRBV7-2 and TRBJ2-3, reads GAGVSQSPSNKVTEKGKDVELRCDPISGHTALYWYRQSLGQGLEFLIYFQGNSAPDKSGLPSDRFSAERTGGSVSTLTIQRTQQEDSAVYLCASNRDRPTDTQYFGPGTRLTVL.

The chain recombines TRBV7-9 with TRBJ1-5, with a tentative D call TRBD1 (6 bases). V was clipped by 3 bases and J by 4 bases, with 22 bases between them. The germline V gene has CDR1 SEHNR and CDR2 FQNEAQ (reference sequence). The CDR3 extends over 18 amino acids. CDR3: CASSFRYGRTRGNQPQHF. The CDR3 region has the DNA TGTGCCAGCAGCTTTAGATACGGCAGAACAAGGGGGAATCAGCCCCAGCATTTT.

The CDR3 DNA reads TGCAGTGCTAGAGCCCCGGGACAGCCGACCGGGGAGCTGTTTTTT. Amino acids: CSARAPGQPTGELFF. The V call is TRBV20-1, the J call TRBJ2-2; TRBD1 aligns across 7 bases. Per germline, CDR1 DFQATT and CDR2 SNEGSKA (reference sequence). J gave up 5 bases and V 1 base, and 7 bases lay outside the gene matches. The CDR3 extends over 15 amino acids.

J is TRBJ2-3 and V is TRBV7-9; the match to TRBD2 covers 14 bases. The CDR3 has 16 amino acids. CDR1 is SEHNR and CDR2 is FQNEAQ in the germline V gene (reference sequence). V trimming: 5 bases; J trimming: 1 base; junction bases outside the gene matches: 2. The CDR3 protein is CASSMGLAGGTDTQYF. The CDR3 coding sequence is TGTGCCAGCAGCATGGGACTAGCGGGGGGCACAGATACGCAGTATTTT.

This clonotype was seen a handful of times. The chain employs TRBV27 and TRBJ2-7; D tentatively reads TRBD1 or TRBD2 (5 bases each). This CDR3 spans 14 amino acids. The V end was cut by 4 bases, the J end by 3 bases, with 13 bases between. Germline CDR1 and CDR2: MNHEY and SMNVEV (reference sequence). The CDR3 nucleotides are TGTGCCAGCAGTTCCCGGGACGGGGACTACGAGCAGTACTTC. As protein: CASSSRDGDYEQYF.

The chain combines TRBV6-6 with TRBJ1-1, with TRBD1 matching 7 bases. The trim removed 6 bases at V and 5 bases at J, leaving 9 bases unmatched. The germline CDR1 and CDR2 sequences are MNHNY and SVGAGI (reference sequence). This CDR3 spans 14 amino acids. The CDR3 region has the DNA TGTGCCAGCAGGAAAGACAGGGAGGGGACTGAAGCTTTCTTT. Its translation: CASRKDREGTEAFF.

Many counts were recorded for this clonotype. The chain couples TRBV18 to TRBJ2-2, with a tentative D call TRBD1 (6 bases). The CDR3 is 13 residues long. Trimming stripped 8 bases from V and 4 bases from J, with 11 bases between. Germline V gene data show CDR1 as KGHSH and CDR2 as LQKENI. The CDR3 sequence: CASTDRTTGELFF. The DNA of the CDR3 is TGTGCCAGCACGGACAGAACCACCGGGGAGCTGTTTTTT.

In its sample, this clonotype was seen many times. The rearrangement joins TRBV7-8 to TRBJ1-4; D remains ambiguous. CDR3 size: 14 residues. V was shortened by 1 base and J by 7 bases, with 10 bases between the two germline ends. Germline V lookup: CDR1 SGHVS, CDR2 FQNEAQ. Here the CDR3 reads CASSLGIGREKLFF. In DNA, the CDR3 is TGTGCCAGCAGCTTAGGGATAGGTCGTGAAAAACTGTTTTTT.

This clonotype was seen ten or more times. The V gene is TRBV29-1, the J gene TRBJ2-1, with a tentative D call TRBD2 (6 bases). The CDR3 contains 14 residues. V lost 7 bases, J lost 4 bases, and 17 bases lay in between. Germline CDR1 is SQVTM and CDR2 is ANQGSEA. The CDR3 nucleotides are TGCAGCGCGCGAGGAGAGGGACTTTACAATGAGCAGTTCTTC. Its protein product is CSARGEGLYNEQFF.

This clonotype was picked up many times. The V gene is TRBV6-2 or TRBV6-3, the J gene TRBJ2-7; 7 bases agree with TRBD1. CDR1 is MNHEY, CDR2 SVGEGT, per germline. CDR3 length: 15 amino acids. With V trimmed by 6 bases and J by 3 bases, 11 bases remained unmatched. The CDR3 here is CASRYRGTQIYEQYF. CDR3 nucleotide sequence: TGTGCCAGCAGGTACAGGGGCACCCAGATCTACGAGCAGTACTTC.

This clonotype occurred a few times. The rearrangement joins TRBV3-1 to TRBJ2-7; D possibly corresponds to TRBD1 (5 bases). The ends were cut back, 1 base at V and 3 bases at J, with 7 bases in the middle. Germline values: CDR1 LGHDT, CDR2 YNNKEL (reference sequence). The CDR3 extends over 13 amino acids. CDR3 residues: CASSQGQFYEQYF. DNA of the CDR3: TGTGCCAGCAGCCAAGGACAGTTCTACGAGCAGTACTTC.

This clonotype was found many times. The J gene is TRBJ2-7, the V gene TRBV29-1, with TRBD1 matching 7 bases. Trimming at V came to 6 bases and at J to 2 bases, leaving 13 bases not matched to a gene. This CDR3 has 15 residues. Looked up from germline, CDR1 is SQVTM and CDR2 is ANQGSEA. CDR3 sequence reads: CSVYLRTGGPYEQYF. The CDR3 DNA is TGCAGCGTGTACCTGAGGACAGGAGGCCCCTACGAGCAGTACTTC.

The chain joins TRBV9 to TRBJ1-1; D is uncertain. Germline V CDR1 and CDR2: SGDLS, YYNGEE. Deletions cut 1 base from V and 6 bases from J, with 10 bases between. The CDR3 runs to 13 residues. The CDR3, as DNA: TGTGCCAGCAGCGTAAATTTTCAGGCTGAAGCTTTCTTT. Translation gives CASSVNFQAEAFF.

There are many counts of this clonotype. The chain's CDR3 is CATSDFSPGIRDRDTQYF. CDR3 bases: TGTGCCACCAGTGATTTTAGCCCGGGAATCCGGGACAGAGATACGCAGTATTTT. V usage is TRBV24-1 and J usage is TRBJ2-3, with 7 positions matching TRBD1. CDR1 is KGHDR and CDR2 is SFDVKD in the germline V gene. J was trimmed by 5 bases and V by 1 base; bases with no gene match: 14. The CDR3 totals 18 residues.

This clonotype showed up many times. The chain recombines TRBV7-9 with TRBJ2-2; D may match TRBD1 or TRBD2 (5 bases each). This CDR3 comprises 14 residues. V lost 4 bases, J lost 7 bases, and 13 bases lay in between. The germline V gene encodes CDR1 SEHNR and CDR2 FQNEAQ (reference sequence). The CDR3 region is CASSSGREGGELFF. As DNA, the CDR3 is TGTGCCAGCAGCTCGGGACGTGAAGGCGGGGAGCTGTTTTTT.

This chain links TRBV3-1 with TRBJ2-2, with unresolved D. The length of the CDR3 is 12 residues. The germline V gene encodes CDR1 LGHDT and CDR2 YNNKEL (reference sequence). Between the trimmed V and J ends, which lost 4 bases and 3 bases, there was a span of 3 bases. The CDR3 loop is CASSRDTGELFF. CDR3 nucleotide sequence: TGTGCCAGCAGCCGGGACACCGGGGAGCTGTTTTTT. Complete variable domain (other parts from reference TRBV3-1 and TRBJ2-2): DTAVSQTPKYLVTQMGNDKSIKCEQNLGHDTMYWYKQDSKKFLKIMFSYNNKELIINETVPNRFSPKSPDKAHLNLHINSLELGDSAVYFCASSRDTGELFFGEGSRLTVL.

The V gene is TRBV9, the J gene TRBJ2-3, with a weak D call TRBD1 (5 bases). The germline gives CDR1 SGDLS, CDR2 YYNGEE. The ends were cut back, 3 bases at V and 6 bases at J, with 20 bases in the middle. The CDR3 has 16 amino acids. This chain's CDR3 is CASSGGAGPGSDTQYF. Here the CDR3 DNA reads TGTGCCAGCAGCGGTGGGGCAGGACCAGGTTCGGATACGCAGTATTTT.

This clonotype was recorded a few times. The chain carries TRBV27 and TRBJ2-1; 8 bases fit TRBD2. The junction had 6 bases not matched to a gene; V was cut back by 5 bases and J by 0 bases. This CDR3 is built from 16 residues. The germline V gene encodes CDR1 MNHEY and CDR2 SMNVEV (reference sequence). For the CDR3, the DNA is TGTGCCAGCAGTCTGAGCGGGGGATACTCCTACAATGAGCAGTTCTTC. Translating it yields CASSLSGGYSYNEQFF.

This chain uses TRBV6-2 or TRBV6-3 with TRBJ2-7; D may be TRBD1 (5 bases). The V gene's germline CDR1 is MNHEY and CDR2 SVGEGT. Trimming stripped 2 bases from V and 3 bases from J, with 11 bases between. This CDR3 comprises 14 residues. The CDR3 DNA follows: TGTGCCAGCAGTTACGGTAGGGGATTCTACGAGCAGTACTTC. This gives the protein CASSYGRGFYEQYF.

In nucleotides, the CDR3 is TGTGCCAGCACCCTACCCAATCGTGGGGACACTGAAGCTTTCTTT. Its translation: CASTLPNRGDTEAFF. The gene calls are TRBV7-2 and TRBJ1-1, with no clear D. Germline V CDR1 and CDR2: SGHTA, FQGNSA. The length of the CDR3 is 15 residues. The V and J ends lost 7 bases and 3 bases respectively, with 18 bases between them.

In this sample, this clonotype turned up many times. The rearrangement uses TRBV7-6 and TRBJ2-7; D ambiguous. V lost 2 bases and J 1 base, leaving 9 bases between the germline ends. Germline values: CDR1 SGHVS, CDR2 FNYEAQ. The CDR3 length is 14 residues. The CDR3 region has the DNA TGTGCCAGCAGCTTAATGGCAGCATCCTACGAGCAGTACTTC. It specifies CASSLMAASYEQYF.

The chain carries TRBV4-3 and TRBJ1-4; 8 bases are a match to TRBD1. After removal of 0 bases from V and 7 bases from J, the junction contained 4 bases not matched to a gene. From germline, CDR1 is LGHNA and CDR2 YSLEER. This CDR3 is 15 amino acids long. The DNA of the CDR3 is TGCGCCAGCAGCCAAGACAGGGGGCGCGGTGAAAAACTGTTTTTT. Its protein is CASSQDRGRGEKLFF.

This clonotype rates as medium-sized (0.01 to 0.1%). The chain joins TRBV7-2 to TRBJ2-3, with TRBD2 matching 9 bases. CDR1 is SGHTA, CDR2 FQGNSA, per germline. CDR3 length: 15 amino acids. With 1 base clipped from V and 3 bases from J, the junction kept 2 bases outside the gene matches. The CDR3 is CASSLDSGGTDTQYF. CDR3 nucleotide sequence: TGTGCCAGCAGCTTAGATAGCGGGGGTACAGATACGCAGTATTTT.

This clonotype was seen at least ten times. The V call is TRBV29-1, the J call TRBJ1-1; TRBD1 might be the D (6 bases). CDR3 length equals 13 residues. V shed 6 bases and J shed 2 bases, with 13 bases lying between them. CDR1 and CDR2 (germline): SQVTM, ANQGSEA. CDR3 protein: CSVAAGGNTEAFF. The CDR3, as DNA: TGCAGCGTGGCTGCGGGGGGCAACACTGAAGCTTTCTTT.

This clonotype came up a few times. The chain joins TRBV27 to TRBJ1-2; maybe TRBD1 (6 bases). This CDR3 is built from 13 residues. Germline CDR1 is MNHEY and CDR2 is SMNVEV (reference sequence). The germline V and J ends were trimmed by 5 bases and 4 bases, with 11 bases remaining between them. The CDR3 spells CASSTRGPYGYTF. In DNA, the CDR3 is TGTGCCAGCAGTACCAGGGGACCCTATGGCTACACCTTC.

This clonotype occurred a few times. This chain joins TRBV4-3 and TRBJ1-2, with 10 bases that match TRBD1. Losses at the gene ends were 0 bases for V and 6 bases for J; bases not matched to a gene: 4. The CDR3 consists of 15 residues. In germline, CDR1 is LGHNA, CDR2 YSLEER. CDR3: CASSQDRDRGDGYTF. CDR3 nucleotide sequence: TGCGCCAGCAGCCAAGACCGGGACAGGGGTGATGGCTACACCTTC.

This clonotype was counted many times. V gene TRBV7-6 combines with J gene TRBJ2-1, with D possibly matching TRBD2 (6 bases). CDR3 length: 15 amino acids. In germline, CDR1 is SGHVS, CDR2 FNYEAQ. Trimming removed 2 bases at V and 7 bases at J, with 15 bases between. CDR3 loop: CASSLTTSSGNEQFF. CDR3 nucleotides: TGTGCCAGCAGCTTAACGACTAGTTCGGGGAATGAGCAGTTCTTC.